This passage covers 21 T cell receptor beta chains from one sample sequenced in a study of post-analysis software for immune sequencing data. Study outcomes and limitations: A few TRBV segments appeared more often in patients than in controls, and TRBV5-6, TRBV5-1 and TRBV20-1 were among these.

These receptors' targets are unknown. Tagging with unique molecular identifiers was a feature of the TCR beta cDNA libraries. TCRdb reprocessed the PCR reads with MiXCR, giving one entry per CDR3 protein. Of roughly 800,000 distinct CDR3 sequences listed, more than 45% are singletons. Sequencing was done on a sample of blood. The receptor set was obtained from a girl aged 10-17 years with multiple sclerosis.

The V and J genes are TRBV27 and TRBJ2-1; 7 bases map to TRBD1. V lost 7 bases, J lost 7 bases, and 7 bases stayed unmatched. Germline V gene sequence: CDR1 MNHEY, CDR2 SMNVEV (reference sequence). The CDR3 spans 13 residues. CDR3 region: CASTEQGRNEQFF. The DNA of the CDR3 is TGTGCCAGCACCGAACAGGGGCGGAATGAGCAGTTCTTC.

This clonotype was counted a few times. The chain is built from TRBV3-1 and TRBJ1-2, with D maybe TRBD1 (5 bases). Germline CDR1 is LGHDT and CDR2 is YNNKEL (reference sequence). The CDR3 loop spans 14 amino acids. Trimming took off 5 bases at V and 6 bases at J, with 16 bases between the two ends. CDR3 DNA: TGTGCCAGCAGCGATGGGCCCGGAGGGGATGGCTACACCTTC. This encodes CASSDGPGGDGYTF.

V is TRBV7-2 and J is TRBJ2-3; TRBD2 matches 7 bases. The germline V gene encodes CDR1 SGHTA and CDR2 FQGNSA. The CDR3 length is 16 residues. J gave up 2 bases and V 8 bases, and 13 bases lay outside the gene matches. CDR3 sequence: CASSLGRGVFTDTQYF. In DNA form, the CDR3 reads TGTGCCAGCTCACTAGGACGGGGGGTGTTCACAGATACGCAGTATTTT.

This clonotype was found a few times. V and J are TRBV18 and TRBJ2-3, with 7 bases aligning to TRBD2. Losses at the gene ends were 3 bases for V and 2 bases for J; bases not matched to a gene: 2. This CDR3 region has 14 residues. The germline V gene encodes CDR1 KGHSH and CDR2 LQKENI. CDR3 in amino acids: CASSPGTTTDTQYF. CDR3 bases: TGTGCCAGCTCACCCGGGACTACCACAGATACGCAGTATTTT.

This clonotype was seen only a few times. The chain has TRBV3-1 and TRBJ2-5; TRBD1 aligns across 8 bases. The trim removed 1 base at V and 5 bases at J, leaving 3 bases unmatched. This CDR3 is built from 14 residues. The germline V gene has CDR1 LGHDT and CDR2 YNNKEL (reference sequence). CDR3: CASSQVDRAETQYF. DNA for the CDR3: TGTGCCAGCAGCCAAGTGGACAGGGCGGAGACCCAGTACTTC.

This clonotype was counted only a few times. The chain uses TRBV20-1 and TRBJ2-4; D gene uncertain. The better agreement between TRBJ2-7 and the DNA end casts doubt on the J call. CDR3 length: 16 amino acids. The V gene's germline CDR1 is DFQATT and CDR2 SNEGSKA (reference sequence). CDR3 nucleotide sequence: TGCAGTGCTCCCTTGGGTCATTCTACTCCCCGGGACGAGCAGTACTTC. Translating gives CSAPLGHSTPRDEQYF.

The CDR3 DNA reads TGTGCCAGCAGCCAAAGTTTTGGTACAGTAGGTGGCTACACCTTC. Protein: CASSQSFGTVGGYTF. The chain uses TRBV3-1 and TRBJ1-2; D unresolved. Trimming removed 2 bases at V and 7 bases at J, with 17 bases between. The CDR3 is made up of 15 amino acids. Germline CDR1 and CDR2: LGHDT and YNNKEL (reference sequence).

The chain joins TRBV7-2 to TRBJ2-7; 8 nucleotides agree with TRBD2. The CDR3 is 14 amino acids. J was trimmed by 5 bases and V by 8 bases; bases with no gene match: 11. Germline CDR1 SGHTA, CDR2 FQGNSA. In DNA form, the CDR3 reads TGTGCCAGCGGGCGGACTAGCCTGTCCGACGAGCAGTACTTC. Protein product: CASGRTSLSDEQYF.

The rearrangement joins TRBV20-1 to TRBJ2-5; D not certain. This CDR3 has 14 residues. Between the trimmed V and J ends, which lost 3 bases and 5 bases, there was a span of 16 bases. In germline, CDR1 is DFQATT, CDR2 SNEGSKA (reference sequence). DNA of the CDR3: TGCAGTGCTAGCGAGAGCGCAATGGGGGAGACCCAGTACTTC. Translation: CSASESAMGETQYF.

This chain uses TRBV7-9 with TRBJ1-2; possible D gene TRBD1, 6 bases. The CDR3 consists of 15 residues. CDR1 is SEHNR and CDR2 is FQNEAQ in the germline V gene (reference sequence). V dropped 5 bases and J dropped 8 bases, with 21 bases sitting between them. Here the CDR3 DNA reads TGTGCCAGCAGCACCCCAGGGGAGGGCAGTGAGGGCTACACCTTC. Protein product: CASSTPGEGSEGYTF.

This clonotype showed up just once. The CDR3 loop is CSATLAGRTYEQYF. The DNA of the CDR3 is TGCAGTGCTACCCTAGCGGGAAGGACCTACGAGCAGTACTTC. The chain is built from TRBV20-1 and TRBJ2-7, with 9 bases fitting TRBD2. The germline V gene has CDR1 DFQATT and CDR2 SNEGSKA (reference sequence). The CDR3 consists of 14 residues. V shed 4 bases, J shed 2 bases, and the junction held 6 bases outside the gene matches.

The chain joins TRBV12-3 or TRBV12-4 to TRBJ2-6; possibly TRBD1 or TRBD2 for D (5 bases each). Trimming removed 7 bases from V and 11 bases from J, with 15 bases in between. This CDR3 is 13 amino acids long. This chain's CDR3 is CASKGDGTDVLTF. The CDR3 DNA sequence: TGTGCCAGCAAAGGGGACGGGACCGACGTCCTGACTTTC.

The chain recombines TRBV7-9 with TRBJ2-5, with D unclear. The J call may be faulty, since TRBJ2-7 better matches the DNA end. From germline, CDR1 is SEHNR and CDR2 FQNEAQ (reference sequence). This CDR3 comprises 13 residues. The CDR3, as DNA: TGTGCCAGCAGCTTATACCTGAATGGCGAGCAGTACTTC. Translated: CASSLYLNGEQYF.

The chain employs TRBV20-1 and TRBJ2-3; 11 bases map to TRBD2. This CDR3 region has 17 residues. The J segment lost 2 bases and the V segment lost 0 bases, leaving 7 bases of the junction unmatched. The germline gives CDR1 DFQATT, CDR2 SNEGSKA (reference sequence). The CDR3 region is CSAREGGTSGITDTQYF. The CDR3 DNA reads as TGCAGTGCTAGAGAAGGTGGGACTAGCGGTATCACAGATACGCAGTATTTT.

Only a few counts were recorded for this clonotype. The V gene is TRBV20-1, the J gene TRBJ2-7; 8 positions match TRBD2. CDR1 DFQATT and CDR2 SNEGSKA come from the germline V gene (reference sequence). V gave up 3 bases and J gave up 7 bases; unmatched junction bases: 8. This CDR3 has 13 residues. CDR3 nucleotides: TGCAGTGCTAGCGACGGGAGGGCGAATGAGCAGTACTTC. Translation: CSASDGRANEQYF.

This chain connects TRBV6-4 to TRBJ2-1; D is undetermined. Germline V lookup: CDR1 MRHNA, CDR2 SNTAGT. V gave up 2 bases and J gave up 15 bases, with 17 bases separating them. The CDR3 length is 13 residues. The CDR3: CASSDPRTLDLFF. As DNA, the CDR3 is TGTGCCAGCAGTGACCCCCGGACGTTAGATCTGTTCTTC.

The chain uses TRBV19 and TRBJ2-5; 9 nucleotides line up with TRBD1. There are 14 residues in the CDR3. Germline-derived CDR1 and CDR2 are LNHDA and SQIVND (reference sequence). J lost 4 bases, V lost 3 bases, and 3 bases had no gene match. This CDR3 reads CASSIPGQGETQYF. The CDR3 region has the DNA TGTGCCAGTAGTATCCCGGGACAGGGAGAGACCCAGTACTTC. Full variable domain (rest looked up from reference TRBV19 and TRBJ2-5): DGGITQSPKYLFRKEGQNVTLSCEQNLNHDAMYWYRQDPGQGLRLIYYSQIVNDFQKGDIAEGYSVSREKKESFPLTVTSAQKNPTAFYLCASSIPGQGETQYFGPGTRLLVL.

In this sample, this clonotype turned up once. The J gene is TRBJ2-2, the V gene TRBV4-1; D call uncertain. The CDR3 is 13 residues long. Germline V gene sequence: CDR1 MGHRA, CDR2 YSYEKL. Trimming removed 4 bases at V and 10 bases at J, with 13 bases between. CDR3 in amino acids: CASSLQPASELFF. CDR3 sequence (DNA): TGCGCCAGCAGCCTCCAACCTGCCTCGGAGCTGTTTTTT.

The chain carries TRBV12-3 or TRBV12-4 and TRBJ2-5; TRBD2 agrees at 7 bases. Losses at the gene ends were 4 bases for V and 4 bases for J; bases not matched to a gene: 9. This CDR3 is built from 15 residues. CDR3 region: CASSSSGVAGETQYF. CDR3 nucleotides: TGTGCCAGCAGTTCATCCGGGGTAGCGGGAGAGACCCAGTACTTC.

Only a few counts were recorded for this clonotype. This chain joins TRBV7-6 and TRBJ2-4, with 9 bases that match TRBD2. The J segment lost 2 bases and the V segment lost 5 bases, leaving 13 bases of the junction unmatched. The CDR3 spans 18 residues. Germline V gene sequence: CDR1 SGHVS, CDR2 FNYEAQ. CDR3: CASSPSRREGLSKNIQYF. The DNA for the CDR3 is TGTGCCAGCAGCCCTAGTCGGCGGGAGGGCCTCTCCAAAAACATTCAGTACTTC.

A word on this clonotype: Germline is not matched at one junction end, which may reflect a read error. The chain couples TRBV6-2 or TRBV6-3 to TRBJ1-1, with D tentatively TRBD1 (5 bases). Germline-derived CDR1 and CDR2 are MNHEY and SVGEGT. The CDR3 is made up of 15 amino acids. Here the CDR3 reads CACRPPRAMNTEAFF. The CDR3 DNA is TGTGCCTGCAGGCCCCCCAGGGCTATGAACACTGAAGCTTTCTTT.